Given below is one T cell receptor beta chain in context. Its antigen remains unknown. The CDR3 has 13 residues. The germline CDR1 and CDR2 sequences are LNHDA and SQIVND (reference sequence). J lost 4 bases, V lost 5 bases, and 2 bases had no gene match. The data were produced by immunoSEQ multiplex PCR, yet TCRdb's version contains in-frame clones alone and is incomplete. The sample shows 70,000 to 95,000 clones, around 82% of them seen only once. These data come from a study of lymphopenia after photon versus proton radiotherapy. Study observations and caveats: Relative stability marked proton patients; photon patients lost diversity and naive cells. Larger post-nadir TCR diversity loss correlated inversely with survival in deceased patients. After lymphocyte nadir, photon-treated repertoires showed oligoclonal expansion, especially CD8+ Temra. Better survival with proton therapy was suggested as possible, not demonstrated.

The chain joins TRBV19 to TRBJ2-1; 7 bases are shared with TRBD2. The material sequenced was peripheral blood, taken from a patient treated with proton-based radiotherapy. The receptor's source is a man between 60 and 75 years old with pancreatic cancer. The CDR3 DNA is TGTGCCAGTAGTGGGGGAGGGTACAATGAGCAGTTCTTC. This encodes CASSGGGYNEQFF.